Detailed here is one T cell receptor beta chain. Its antigen is unknown. The data were obtained in a study of tumor and adjacent non-tumor tissue in lung cancer. Looking at the study overall: The patients, some ten men and 5 women, were about 30 to 85 with stage I to III disease.

This sample's RNA came from whole unsorted tissue. More than 3 cm separated this lung sample from the edge of the tumor. CDR3 size: 14 residues. Per the germline V gene, CDR1 is SQVTM and CDR2 is ANQGSEA. The study's findings and limits: Higher tumor TCR diversity was associated with shorter survival. Significantly higher TCR diversity was found in tumor than normal lung.

A modified ARM-PCR protocol with three rounds of nested PCR amplified TCRbeta. TCRdb re-analysed the multiplex PCR reads in MiXCR, keeping a single row per CDR3 protein. The repertoire has roughly 48,000 distinct CDR3 sequences, under 75% of them found once; the top ten carry approximately 28%. The receptor comes from a woman aged 70-85 years with non-small cell lung cancer. The genes are TRBV29-1 and TRBJ1-2, with 7 bases identical to TRBD1. Source material: distant non-tumor lung tissue. CDR3 loop: CNTKPTGDGYGYTF. The CDR3 bases are TGCAACACAAAGCCTACAGGGGACGGATATGGCTACACCTTC.